Below, 20 T cell receptor beta chains from the same sample are listed, as sequenced in a study of patients and donors after allogeneic stem cell transplantation. Each CDR3 protein is one row after TCRdb ran MiXCR on the RT-PCR reads. Here the sample spans 410,000 or so distinct CDR3 sequences, approximately 16% being singletons. The material sequenced was blood, either unsorted or a sorted T cell fraction (not recorded which). The receptors originated from a human donor who was either an allogeneic HSCT recipient or a stem cell or donor lymphocyte infusion donor (not recorded which). It is not recorded whose cells these are; they may come from a transplant donor.

The chain carries TRBV4-2 and TRBJ2-2; D remains ambiguous. In germline, CDR1 is LGHNA, CDR2 YNFKEQ. The CDR3 covers 15 residues. Trimming pared 1 base from V and 4 bases from J, leaving 10 bases between. The CDR3 sequence is CASSQGLVSTGELFF. CDR3 coding DNA: TGTGCCAGCAGCCAAGGTCTAGTAAGCACCGGGGAGCTGTTTTTT.

The chain recombines TRBV24-1 with TRBJ2-5, with 8 nucleotides matching TRBD2. CDR3 length: 15 residues. The germline gives CDR1 KGHDR, CDR2 SFDVKD. V trimming: 5 bases; J trimming: 9 bases; junction bases outside the gene matches: 13. Written as DNA, the CDR3 is TGTGCCACCAGTGCTCACAGCGGGAGTATCAATCCCCAGTACTTC. It codes for CATSAHSGSINPQYF.

This clonotype has only a few counts. The J gene is TRBJ2-3, the V gene TRBV7-8; 10 bases are a match to TRBD2. The CDR3 is made up of 16 amino acids. Germline CDR1 SGHVS, CDR2 FQNEAQ. J was trimmed by 4 bases and V by 2 bases; bases with no gene match: 6. The CDR3 reads CASSLSPSGSADTQYF. The CDR3 DNA follows: TGTGCCAGCAGCTTATCCCCTAGCGGGAGTGCAGATACGCAGTATTTT.

This chain joins TRBV12-3 or TRBV12-4 and TRBJ2-4; D gene uncertain. CDR3 length: 14 residues. V was shortened by 7 bases and J by 1 base, with 11 bases between the two germline ends. The CDR3 DNA reads as TGTGCCAGCACCCGAGACAACGCCAAAAACATTCAGTACTTC. It codes for CASTRDNAKNIQYF.

As for this clonotype: Relative to the germline gene, one junction end is altered; a read error may explain this. The chain has TRBV7-6 and TRBJ2-1, with 8 bases matching TRBD2. This CDR3 is 11 amino acids long. CDR1 SGHVS and CDR2 FNYEAQ come from the germline V gene. CDR3 loop: CASSLGLGEIF. CDR3 DNA: TGTGCCAGCAGCTTGGGACTAGGGGAAATCTTC.

This clonotype was picked up a small number of times. This chain connects TRBV3-1 to TRBJ1-3; D perhaps matches TRBD1 (5 bases). The CDR3 covers 16 residues. Trimming left V 2 bases short and J 2 bases short, with 13 bases between. Germline V CDR1 and CDR2: LGHDT, YNNKEL (reference sequence). CDR3 in amino acids: CASSQLRVAAGNTIYF. CDR3 coding DNA: TGTGCCAGCAGCCAACTCAGGGTGGCCGCTGGAAACACCATATATTTT.

This clonotype was detected ten times or more. The chain recombines TRBV29-1 with TRBJ1-1; the match to TRBD1 covers 8 bases. Germline CDR1 is SQVTM and CDR2 is ANQGSEA. Losses at the gene ends were 7 bases for V and 4 bases for J; bases not matched to a gene: 8. The length of the CDR3 is 13 residues. CDR3 nucleotides: TGCAGCGCCCGGGACAGGCGGACCACTGAAGCTTTCTTT. It codes for CSARDRRTTEAFF.

This clonotype came up a few times. V usage is TRBV7-9 and J usage is TRBJ2-2; D not resolved. The CDR3 runs to 15 residues. From germline, CDR1 is SEHNR and CDR2 FQNEAQ (reference sequence). Between the trimmed V and J ends, which lost 1 base and 4 bases, there was a span of 10 bases. Written as DNA, the CDR3 is TGTGCCAGCAGCTTAGGGGCGTGGCTCACCGGGGAGCTGTTTTTT. The encoded protein is CASSLGAWLTGELFF.

This clonotype occurred a few times. The chain is built from TRBV6-1 and TRBJ2-7, with a tentative D call TRBD2 (5 bases). Germline V CDR1 and CDR2: MNHNS, SASEGT. The CDR3 is made up of 12 amino acids. V lost 5 bases, J lost 4 bases, and 9 bases lay in between. The CDR3 coding sequence is TGTGCCAGCAGTCTGAGGGAATACGAGCAGTACTTC. This encodes CASSLREYEQYF.

V and J are TRBV12-3 or TRBV12-4 and TRBJ1-3; TRBD1 matches at 8 bases. The CDR3 has 15 residues. Unmatched junction bases numbered 6, after V lost 8 bases and J lost 0 bases. This chain's CDR3 is CASEDRAFSGNTIYF. DNA of the CDR3: TGTGCCAGCGAGGACAGGGCCTTCTCTGGAAACACCATATATTTT.

This clonotype was seen more than once but under ten times. The chain carries TRBV25-1 and TRBJ1-6; D remains ambiguous. Per germline, CDR1 MGHDK and CDR2 SYGVNS. V shed 3 bases and J shed 10 bases, with 13 bases lying between them. This CDR3 contains 14 residues. The CDR3 region is CASSDYSSLSPLHF. The CDR3 DNA sequence: TGTGCCAGCAGTGATTACAGTAGTCTCTCACCCCTCCACTTT.

This clonotype came up a few times. The chain recombines TRBV5-1 with TRBJ1-2; a possible D gene is TRBD1 (6 bases). Germline loops: CDR1 SGHRS, CDR2 YFSETQ. The CDR3 spans 13 residues. V lost 2 bases and J lost 7, with 12 bases in between. CDR3: CASSFGQSAGYTF. The CDR3, as DNA: TGCGCCAGCAGCTTTGGACAGTCGGCTGGCTACACCTTC.

The CDR3 loop is CSATTSGMGDTQYF. CDR3 DNA sequence: TGCAGTGCTACGACTAGCGGGATGGGAGATACGCAGTATTTT. V gene TRBV20-1 combines with J gene TRBJ2-3, with 11 bases lining up with TRBD2. V shed 4 bases and J 5 bases; nucleotides not matched to a gene: 5. The CDR3 spans 14 residues. The germline V gene encodes CDR1 DFQATT and CDR2 SNEGSKA (reference sequence).

This clonotype was picked up a small number of times. The chain employs TRBV12-3 or TRBV12-4 and TRBJ2-1; 8 positions agree with TRBD1. The CDR3 is made up of 16 amino acids. The J segment lost 7 bases and the V segment lost 7 bases, leaving 15 bases of the junction unmatched. This CDR3 reads CASTPARDRTWNEQFF. Here the CDR3 DNA reads TGTGCCAGCACCCCCGCCCGGGACAGGACTTGGAATGAGCAGTTCTTC.

The sample holds a few counts of this clonotype. The V gene is TRBV5-1, the J gene TRBJ2-7; TRBD2 might be the D (7 bases). Germline CDR1 and CDR2: SGHRS and YFSETQ. Trimming took off 6 bases at V and 0 bases at J, with 13 bases between the two ends. The CDR3 is made up of 14 amino acids. CDR3 bases: TGCGCCAGCACCAGGGGCGGGAGCTCCTACGAGCAGTACTTC. Translation: CASTRGGSSYEQYF.

The chain couples TRBV7-2 to TRBJ2-2, with 10 nucleotides matching TRBD1. The CDR3 is made up of 16 amino acids. Trimming cost V 1 base and J 7 bases; bases outside gene matches: 6. CDR1 is SGHTA, CDR2 FQGNSA, per germline. The CDR3 DNA reads as TGTGCCAGCAGCTTAGGGGGGACAGGGGCGTTCGGGGAGCTGTTTTTT. It yields the protein CASSLGGTGAFGELFF.

This clonotype occurred a few times. The chain couples TRBV5-5 to TRBJ1-5, with 8 bases fitting TRBD1. The germline V gene has CDR1 SGHKS and CDR2 YYEKEE (reference sequence). Losses at the gene ends were 0 bases for V and 8 bases for J; bases not matched to a gene: 4. This CDR3 comprises 14 residues. The CDR3 reads CASSLGQGRKPQHF. The CDR3 bases are TGTGCCAGCAGCTTGGGACAGGGGAGGAAGCCCCAGCATTTT.

This clonotype has a handful of counts. Here the CDR3 DNA reads TGTGCCAGCAGGGACAACAGGGAATTGATGGAAAAACTGTTTTTT. Its protein is CASRDNRELMEKLFF. The chain has TRBV12-3 or TRBV12-4 and TRBJ1-4, with D maybe TRBD1 (6 bases). The V end lost 6 bases, the J end lost 8 bases, and 19 bases lay between the germline ends. The length of the CDR3 is 15 residues.

The V call is TRBV6-5, the J call TRBJ2-1, with D tentatively TRBD1 or TRBD2 (5 bases each). The CDR3 has 12 residues. Trimming stripped 7 bases from V and 7 bases from J, with 11 bases between. Germline CDR1 MNHEY, CDR2 SVGAGI. CDR3 residues: CASTGPWNEQFF. The DNA of the CDR3 is TGTGCCAGCACGGGGCCTTGGAATGAGCAGTTCTTC.

This rearrangement joins TRBV6-1 to TRBJ2-1; TRBD1 aligns across 9 bases. The CDR3 is 15 amino acids. Germline V gene sequence: CDR1 MNHNS, CDR2 SASEGT. With V trimmed by 6 bases and J by 3 bases, 6 bases remained unmatched. The CDR3 region is CASRTPGQGYNEQFF. DNA of the CDR3: TGTGCCAGCAGGACCCCGGGACAGGGCTACAATGAGCAGTTCTTC.